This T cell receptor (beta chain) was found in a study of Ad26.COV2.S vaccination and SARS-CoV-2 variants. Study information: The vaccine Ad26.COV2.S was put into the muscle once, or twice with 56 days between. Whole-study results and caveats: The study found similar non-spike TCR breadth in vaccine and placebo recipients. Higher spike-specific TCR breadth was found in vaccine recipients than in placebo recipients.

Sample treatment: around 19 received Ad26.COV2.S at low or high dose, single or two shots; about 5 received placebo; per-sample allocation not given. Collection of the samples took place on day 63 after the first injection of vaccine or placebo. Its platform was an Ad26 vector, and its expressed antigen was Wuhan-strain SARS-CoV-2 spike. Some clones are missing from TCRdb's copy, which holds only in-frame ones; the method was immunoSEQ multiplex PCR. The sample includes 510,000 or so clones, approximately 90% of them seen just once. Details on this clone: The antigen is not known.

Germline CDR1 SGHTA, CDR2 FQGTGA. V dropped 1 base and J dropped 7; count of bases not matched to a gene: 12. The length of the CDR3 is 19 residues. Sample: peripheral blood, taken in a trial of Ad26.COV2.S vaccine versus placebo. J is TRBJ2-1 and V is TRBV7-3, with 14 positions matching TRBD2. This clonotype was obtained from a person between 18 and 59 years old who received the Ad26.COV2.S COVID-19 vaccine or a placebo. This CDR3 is CASSLIPQRWTSGRNEQFF. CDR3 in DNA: TGTGCCAGCAGCTTAATACCCCAACGGTGGACTAGCGGGAGGAATGAGCAGTTCTTC.